Detailed here is one T cell receptor (beta chain). Its antigen is as yet unknown. This record comes from a study of T cell repertoires in cytomegalovirus infection. Study-wide context: Used in the study were CMV epitopes, some recently identified and HLA-C-restricted, others well-studied and HLA-B-restricted. Both a matching HLA type and CMV infection were indicated by public TCR beta signatures. Study-level results: The ex vivo response showed dominance by HLA-C-restricted CMV-specific TCR beta clonotypes.

Losses at the gene ends were 6 bases for V and 3 bases for J; bases not matched to a gene: 10. This CDR3 contains 16 residues. Looked up from germline, CDR1 is MNHEY and CDR2 is SMNVEV (reference sequence). TCRdb re-called the reads through MiXCR, storing one row per CDR3 protein. The table has about 280,000 distinct CDR3 sequences, approximately 22% seen once. V is TRBV27 and J is TRBJ1-5; 8 nucleotides agree with TRBD1. This clonotype was obtained from a human donor in good health (CMV status not recorded). Some clones in this sample may be carry-over from other donors' samples. The sample consisted of cultured PBMCs, taken from culture after CMV antigen stimulation. CDR3 DNA sequence: TGTGCCAGCAGCCCCCAAGGACAGGGCCACAATCAGCCCCAGCATTTT. This codes for CASSPQGQGHNQPQHF.